The T cell receptor beta chain under discussion was sequenced for a study of shared clonotypes between healthy human individuals. CDR1 and CDR2 from the germline V gene are GTSNPN and SVGIG (reference sequence). Deletions cut 2 bases from V and 4 bases from J, with 9 bases between. This CDR3 is 14 amino acids long. This clone was recorded a few times. The authors' processing: There were no quality scores in the junction-only immunoSEQ sequences, so filtering differed. The method was immunoSEQ multiplex PCR; TCRdb's version includes in-frame clones alone and lacks a portion of them. V and J calls and clone size are those listed in that table; D and trimming were worked out from the DNA. Altogether a few hundred thousand clones are present, roughly 78% being singletons, with the ten largest covering about 12%.

This chain connects TRBV30 to TRBJ2-6; perhaps D is TRBD1 or TRBD2 (5 bases each). Material: PBMCs. The TCR sequence derives from a woman aged 40 to 50 in good health. Some clones in this sample may be carry-over from other donors' samples. CDR3 amino acids: CAWSPGTGANVLTF. CDR3 nucleotides: TGTGCCTGGAGTCCCGGGACCGGGGCCAACGTCCTGACTTTC. Using reference TRBV30 and TRBJ2-6 for the parts outside the CDR3, the full variable domain is SQTIHQWPATLVQPVGSPLSLECTVEGTSNPNLYWYRQAAGRGLQLLFYSVGIGQISSEVPQNLSASRPQDRQFILSSKKLLLSDSGFYLCAWSPGTGANVLTFGAGSRLTVL.